What follows describes a single T cell receptor beta chain. Participants had their cohort set by participant-reported clinical history. Recovery meant two consecutive negative NP/OP PCR tests, professional clearance, or resolved symptoms. Produced via immunoSEQ multiplex PCR; TCRdb's table is partial and in-frame only. This table has 150,000 to 200,000 clones, 89% appearing once. The sample comes from a study of blood T cell repertoires in COVID-19. Study-wide context: The study drew acute and convalescent COVID-19 samples from the United States, Italy and Spain. T cells, B-cell-depleted T cells, or PBMCs provided the cDNA or gDNA that served as material.

The source material was PBMCs or T cells enriched from blood (not recorded which). The TCR comes from a woman younger than 35 who had recovered from COVID-19.

For the CDR3, the DNA is TGTGCCAGCAGCTTTCCAGGACAGGGGTACCAATACGAGCAGTACTTC. Translation gives CASSFPGQGYQYEQYF. The chain uses TRBV7-9 and TRBJ2-7; TRBD1 matches 9 bases. J gave up 4 bases and V 3 bases, and 10 bases lay outside the gene matches. Germline CDR1 reads SEHNR; CDR2 reads FQNEAQ (reference sequence). There are 16 residues in the CDR3.